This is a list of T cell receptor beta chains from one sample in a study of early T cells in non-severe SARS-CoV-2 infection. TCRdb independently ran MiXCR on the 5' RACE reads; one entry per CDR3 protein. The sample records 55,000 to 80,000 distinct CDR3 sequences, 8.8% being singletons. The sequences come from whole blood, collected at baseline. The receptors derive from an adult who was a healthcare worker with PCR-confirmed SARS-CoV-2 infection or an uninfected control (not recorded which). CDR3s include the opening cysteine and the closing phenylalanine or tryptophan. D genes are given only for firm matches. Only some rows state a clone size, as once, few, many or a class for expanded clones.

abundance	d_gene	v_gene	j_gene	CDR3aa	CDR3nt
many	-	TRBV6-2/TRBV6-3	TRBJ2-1	CASSYVLGSRGGAYNEQFF	TGTGCCAGCAGTTACGTGTTGGGCTCTAGAGGAGGAGCCTACAATGAGCAGTTCTTC
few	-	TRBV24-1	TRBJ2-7	CATSGGTGTGTYEQYF	TGTGCCACCAGTGGGGGAACCGGGACGGGAACCTACGAGCAGTACTTC
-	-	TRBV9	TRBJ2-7	CASSVTRDTPYEQYF	TGTGCCAGCAGCGTAACTCGGGACACTCCCTACGAGCAGTACTTC
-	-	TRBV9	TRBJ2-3	CASGAAGYTTDTQYF	TGTGCCAGCGGCGCAGCGGGTTATACCACAGATACGCAGTATTTT
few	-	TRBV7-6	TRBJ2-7	CASSPSVRGLRGEQYF	TGTGCCAGCAGCCCCTCCGTTCGTGGCTTAAGAGGCGAGCAGTACTTC
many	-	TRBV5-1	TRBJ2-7	CASSLGVILNGDEQYF	TGCGCCAGCAGCTTGGGGGTCATACTAAATGGTGACGAGCAGTACTTC
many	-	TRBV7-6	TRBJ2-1	CASSNFVAEGSYNEQFF	TGTGCCAGCAGCAATTTCGTAGCGGAGGGTTCCTACAATGAGCAGTTCTTC
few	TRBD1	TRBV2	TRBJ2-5	CASNRDRLQETQYF	TGTGCCAGTAACCGGGACAGACTTCAAGAGACCCAGTACTTC
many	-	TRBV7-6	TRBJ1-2	CASSSRLDNYGYTF	TGTGCCAGCAGTAGTAGATTGGATAACTATGGCTACACCTTC
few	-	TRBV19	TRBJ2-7	CASSIKGGVSYEQYF	TGTGCCAGTAGTATAAAGGGCGGCGTATCCTACGAGCAGTACTTC
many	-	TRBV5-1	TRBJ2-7	CASSLLTGPTYEQYF	TGCGCCAGCAGCTTGTTAACCGGGCCGACCTACGAGCAGTACTTC
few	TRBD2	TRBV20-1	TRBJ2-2	CSARDAAGGTGELFF	TGCAGTGCTAGAGACGCAGCGGGGGGAACCGGGGAGCTGTTTTTT
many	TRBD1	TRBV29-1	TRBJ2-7	CSVRQGRSYEQYF	TGCAGCGTTAGACAGGGCCGCTCCTACGAGCAGTACTTC
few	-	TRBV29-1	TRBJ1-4	CSVRAGGEKLFF	TGCAGCGTCCGGGCTGGAGGTGAAAAACTGTTTTTT
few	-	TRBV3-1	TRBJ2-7	CASSQERTSVYEQYF	TGTGCCAGCAGCCAAGAAAGGACCTCGGTCTACGAGCAGTACTTC
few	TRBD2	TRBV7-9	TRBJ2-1	CASSLTSGTYNEQFF	TGTGCCAGCAGCCTAACTAGCGGGACCTACAATGAGCAGTTCTTC
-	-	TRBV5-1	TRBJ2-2	CASSLRTNGELFF	TGCGCCAGCAGCTTGCGGACAAACGGGGAGCTGTTTTTT
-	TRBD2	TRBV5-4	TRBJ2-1	CASGGGLAGGLSNNEQFF	TGTGCCAGCGGAGGGGGACTAGCGGGAGGGCTTAGCAACAATGAGCAGTTCTTC
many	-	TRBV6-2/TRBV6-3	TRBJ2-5	CATRAETQYF	TGTGCCACGAGAGCGGAGACCCAGTACTTC
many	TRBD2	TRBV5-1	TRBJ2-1	CASSLVLSGNYNEQFF	TGCGCCAGCAGCTTGGTACTGAGCGGGAACTACAATGAGCAGTTCTTC
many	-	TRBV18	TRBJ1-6	CASSPGDIRNSPLHF	TGTGCCAGCTCACCAGGGGACATTAGGAATTCACCCCTCCACTTT
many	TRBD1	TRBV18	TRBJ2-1	CASSPDDRGRNNEQFF	TGTGCCAGCTCGCCTGACGACAGGGGGCGCAACAATGAGCAGTTCTTC
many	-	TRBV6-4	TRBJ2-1	CASSDPAGIPYNEQFF	TGTGCCAGCAGTGACCCCGCGGGAATCCCCTACAATGAGCAGTTCTTC
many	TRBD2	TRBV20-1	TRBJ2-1	CSVPAGKYNEQFF	TGCAGTGTTCCAGCGGGAAAATACAATGAGCAGTTCTTC
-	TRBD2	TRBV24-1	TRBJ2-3	CATSGTGTSGLTDTQYF	TGTGCCACCAGTGGAACCGGGACTAGCGGCCTCACAGATACGCAGTATTTT
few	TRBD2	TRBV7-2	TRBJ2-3	CASSRGGLAGGMGTDTQYF	TGTGCCAGCAGCAGAGGGGGACTAGCGGGAGGTATGGGCACAGATACGCAGTATTTT
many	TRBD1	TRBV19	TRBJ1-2	CASSRPGTGIAYGYTF	TGTGCCAGTAGTAGACCCGGGACAGGGATCGCCTATGGCTACACCTTC
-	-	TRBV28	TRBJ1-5	CASMQSNQPQHF	TGTGCCAGCATGCAGAGCAATCAGCCCCAGCATTTT
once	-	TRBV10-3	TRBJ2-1	CAISESKNEQFF	TGTGCCATCAGTGAGTCGAAGAATGAGCAGTTCTTC
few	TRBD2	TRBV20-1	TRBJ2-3	CSAESGTSGRLGTDTQYF	TGCAGTGCTGAGTCCGGGACTAGCGGGAGACTTGGCACAGATACGCAGTATTTT
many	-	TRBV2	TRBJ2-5	CASGSWETQYF	TGTGCCAGCGGGTCCTGGGAGACCCAGTACTTC
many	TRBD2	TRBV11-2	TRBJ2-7	CASSHPEVSGRAASYEQYF	TGTGCCAGCAGCCATCCCGAGGTTAGCGGGAGGGCCGCATCCTACGAGCAGTACTTC
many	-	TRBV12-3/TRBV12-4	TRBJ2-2	CASSLPGLSTGELFF	TGTGCCAGCAGTCTTCCGGGCCTTTCCACCGGGGAGCTGTTTTTT
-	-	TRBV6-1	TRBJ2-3	CASISWGAEDTDTQYF	TGTGCCAGCATCTCCTGGGGGGCAGAAGACACAGATACGCAGTATTTT
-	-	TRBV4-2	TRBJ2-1	CASSQAPEPYNEQFF	TGTGCCAGCAGCCAAGCCCCAGAGCCCTACAATGAGCAGTTCTTC
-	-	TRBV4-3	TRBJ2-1	CASSQDRRGGYNEQFF	TGCGCCAGCAGCCAAGATCGACGGGGCGGCTACAATGAGCAGTTCTTC
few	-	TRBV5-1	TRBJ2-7	CASSSEAGEQYF	TGCGCCAGCAGCTCCGAGGCGGGCGAGCAGTACTTC
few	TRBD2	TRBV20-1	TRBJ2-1	CSALRLADDNEQFF	TGCAGTGCTCTTAGACTAGCGGACGATAATGAGCAGTTCTTC
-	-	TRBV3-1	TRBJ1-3	CASSRLELTSGNTIYF	TGTGCCAGCAGTCGACTGGAACTGACTTCTGGAAACACCATATATTTT
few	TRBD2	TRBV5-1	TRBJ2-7	CASSLAPGGSGSTYEQYF	TGCGCCAGCAGCTTGGCCCCCGGTGGCAGCGGGAGCACCTACGAGCAGTACTTC
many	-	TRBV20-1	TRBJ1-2	CSVDGYTF	TGCAGTGTTGATGGCTACACCTTC
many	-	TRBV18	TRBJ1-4	CASSPTREVNEKLFF	TGTGCCAGCTCACCTACCCGGGAGGTTAATGAAAAACTGTTTTTT
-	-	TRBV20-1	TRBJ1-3	CSARGGGDTIYF	TGCAGTGCTAGAGGCGGTGGGGACACCATATATTTT
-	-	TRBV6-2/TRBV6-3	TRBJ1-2	CASKVPGYGYTF	TGTGCCAGCAAAGTACCGGGATATGGCTACACCTTC
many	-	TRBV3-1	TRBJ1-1	CASSPGGVSAFF	TGTGCCAGCAGCCCGGGGGGGGTGTCGGCTTTCTTT
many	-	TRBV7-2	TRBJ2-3	CASSLGGGRTDTQYF	TGTGCCAGCAGTCTAGGGGGGGGGCGAACAGATACGCAGTATTTT
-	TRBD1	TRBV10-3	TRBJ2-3	CAISDRGPTSTDTQYF	TGTGCCATCAGTGATAGGGGGCCTACTAGCACAGATACGCAGTATTTT
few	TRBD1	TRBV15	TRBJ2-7	CATSEGQGGYEQYF	TGTGCCACCAGCGAAGGACAGGGTGGCTACGAGCAGTACTTC